One sample yielded the 32 T cell receptor beta chains listed below, sequenced in a study of blood T cell repertoires in COVID-19. Data came from immunoSEQ multiplex PCR; TCRdb stores just in-frame clones and leaves some out. The profile covers about 80,000 clones, with around 80% appearing a single time and 20% to 25% taken by the ten largest. Sequenced sample: peripheral blood. Receptor source: a human donor in a cohort sampled during active COVID-19.

The chain links TRBV5-4 to TRBJ1-1; D gene ambiguous. CDR3 size: 14 residues. Per the germline V gene, CDR1 is SGHNT and CDR2 is YYREEE (reference sequence). V lost 3 bases and J 11 bases, leaving 20 bases between the germline ends. The CDR3 is CASSSIGSLSIAFF. The CDR3 DNA reads TGTGCCAGCAGCTCAATAGGGAGTCTGAGCATCGCTTTCTTT. The full variable domain, with the rest looked up from reference TRBV5-4 and TRBJ1-1, is ETGVTQSPTHLIKTRGQQVTLRCSSQSGHNTVSWYQQALGQGPQFIFQYYREEENGRGNFPPRFSGLQFPNYSSELNVNALELDDSALYLCASSSIGSLSIAFFGQGTRLTVV.

The J gene is TRBJ1-1, the V gene TRBV11-2; perhaps TRBD1 as D (6 bases). V shed 0 bases and J shed 4 bases, with 12 bases lying between them. The germline V gene encodes CDR1 SGHAT and CDR2 FQNNGV. The CDR3 is 15 residues long. CDR3 sequence reads: CASSLDTGLGTEAFF. CDR3 bases: TGTGCCAGCAGCTTAGATACAGGGTTAGGCACTGAAGCTTTCTTT. The full variable domain, completed using reference TRBV11-2 and TRBJ1-1, is EAGVAQSPRYKIIEKRQSVAFWCNPISGHATLYWYQQILGQGPKLLIQFQNNGVVDDSQLPKDRFSAERLKGVDSTLKIQPAKLEDSAVYLCASSLDTGLGTEAFFGQGTRLTVV.

The chain is built from TRBV6-5 and TRBJ2-5; 10 nucleotides line up with TRBD1. Germline V gene data show CDR1 as MNHEY and CDR2 as SVGAGI. V dropped 7 bases and J dropped 5; count of bases not matched to a gene: 7. This CDR3 has 14 amino acids. The chain's CDR3 is CASTRQGARETQYF. CDR3 DNA: TGTGCCAGCACCCGACAGGGGGCGCGGGAGACCCAGTACTTC.

The chain links TRBV19 to TRBJ1-5; D is possibly TRBD1 (5 bases). The CDR3 spans 15 residues. In germline, CDR1 is LNHDA, CDR2 SQIVND (reference sequence). The V and J ends lost 1 base and 7 bases respectively, with 14 bases between them. The CDR3 DNA is TGTGCCAGTAGTATAGGCGTACAGGAGGGGCAGCCCCAGCATTTT. Its protein product is CASSIGVQEGQPQHF. Filled out from reference TRBV19 and TRBJ1-5, the complete variable domain reads DGGITQSPKYLFRKEGQNVTLSCEQNLNHDAMYWYRQDPGQGLRLIYYSQIVNDFQKGDIAEGYSVSREKKESFPLTVTSAQKNPTAFYLCASSIGVQEGQPQHFGDGTRLSIL.

This chain joins TRBV3-1 (or the pseudogene TRBV3-2) and TRBJ2-1, with 8 bases lining up with TRBD2. Germline V gene sequence: CDR1 LGHDT, CDR2 YNNKEL (reference sequence). The CDR3 loop spans 12 amino acids. CDR3 nucleotides: TGTGCGTCTAGGCTAAGCGGGGGCGAGCAGTTCTTC. This gives the protein CASRLSGGEQFF.

The chain links TRBV11-3 to TRBJ2-7; 8 nucleotides agree with TRBD2. The CDR3 covers 14 residues. V gave up 5 bases and J gave up 3 bases; unmatched junction bases: 6. Germline-derived CDR1 and CDR2 are SGHNT and YENEEA. Here the CDR3 DNA reads TGTGCCAGCAGCCGCCGGGGGGGGTACTACGAGCAGTACTTC. Its protein product is CASSRRGGYYEQYF.

The gene calls are TRBV19 and TRBJ2-1; D unresolved. The V end was cut by 3 bases, the J end by 4 bases, with 13 bases between. The CDR3 has 15 residues. Germline values: CDR1 LNHDA, CDR2 SQIVND (reference sequence). CDR3 bases: TGTGCCAGTAGTATGCGACGACCAGGTTACAATGAGCAGTTCTTC. Its protein product is CASSMRRPGYNEQFF.

The chain uses TRBV2 and TRBJ1-4; weak D call: TRBD1 (5 bases). CDR1 and CDR2 (germline): SNHLY, FYNNEI. The CDR3 covers 15 residues. Trimming stripped 4 bases from V and 3 bases from J, with 12 bases between. This CDR3 is CASSVIGGANEKLFF. In DNA form, the CDR3 reads TGTGCCAGCAGTGTTATCGGGGGGGCTAATGAAAAACTGTTTTTT. Looking up the rest from reference TRBV2 and TRBJ1-4 gives the full variable domain: EPEVTQTPSHQVTQMGQEVILRCVPISNHLYFYWYRQILGQKVEFLVSFYNNEISEKSEIFDDQFSVERPDGSNFTLKIRSTKLEDSAMYFCASSVIGGANEKLFFGSGTQLSVL.

The gene calls are TRBV4-1 and TRBJ2-1, with 9 nucleotides matching TRBD2. The length of the CDR3 is 17 residues. Germline V gene sequence: CDR1 MGHRA, CDR2 YSYEKL. V lost 3 bases to trimming and J lost 4 bases; unmatched junction nucleotides: 10. The CDR3: CASSQEPQAGGYNEQFF. The CDR3 nucleotides read TGCGCCAGCAGCCAGGAACCGCAGGCGGGGGGGTACAATGAGCAGTTCTTC.

The chain employs TRBV19 and TRBJ2-4; 10 bases align to TRBD1. CDR1 and CDR2 from the germline V gene are LNHDA and SQIVND (reference sequence). CDR3 length: 13 residues. The V segment lost 5 bases and the J segment 9 bases; nucleotides outside the gene matches: 4. The CDR3 nucleotides are TGTGCCAGTAGTGTGGACAGGGGGTTCATTCAGTACTTC. As protein: CASSVDRGFIQYF.

The chain recombines TRBV9 with TRBJ1-1, with 9 bases that match TRBD1. Trimming at V came to 4 bases and at J to 2 bases, leaving 6 bases not matched to a gene. Germline CDR1 and CDR2: SGDLS and YYNGEE. This CDR3 spans 15 amino acids. CDR3 residues: CASSMRDRDNTEAFF. In nucleotides, the CDR3 is TGTGCCAGCAGCATGAGGGACAGGGACAACACTGAAGCTTTCTTT.

This chain connects TRBV18 to TRBJ1-1; 8 bases are a match to TRBD1. The CDR3 loop spans 14 amino acids. Germline V gives CDR1 KGHSH, CDR2 LQKENI. V was pared by 4 bases and J by 5 bases, with 6 bases of the junction left unmatched. CDR3 protein: CASSQQGEGTEAFF. The CDR3 DNA reads TGTGCCAGCTCACAACAGGGGGAGGGAACTGAAGCTTTCTTT.

The chain is built from TRBV28 and TRBJ1-5; 8 bases are shared with TRBD1. The CDR3 consists of 16 residues. Germline trimming cut 7 bases from V and 5 bases from J; bases unmatched to any gene: 13. From germline, CDR1 is MDHEN and CDR2 SYDVKM. The CDR3 DNA reads TGTGCCAGCACCCCCCCCATCGGACAGGGTGATCAGCCCCAGCATTTT. The encoded protein is CASTPPIGQGDQPQHF.

The chain couples TRBV28 to TRBJ1-1; D is undetermined. Germline loops: CDR1 MDHEN, CDR2 SYDVKM. V lost 6 bases and J lost 1, with 12 bases in between. This CDR3 is 14 amino acids long. The CDR3 DNA sequence: TGTGCCAGCAGCCCATCTCCGAGGAACACTGAAGCTTTCTTT. Encoded protein: CASSPSPRNTEAFF.

This clone was seen only a few times. V and J are TRBV3-1 (or the pseudogene TRBV3-2) and TRBJ2-2; weak D call: TRBD2 (6 bases). The V end lost 5 bases, the J end lost 6 bases, and 10 bases lay between the germline ends. Germline values: CDR1 LGHDT, CDR2 YNNKEL (reference sequence). The CDR3 has 13 residues. The CDR3 nucleotides read TGTGCCAGCAGCACCCCGGGGGCCGGGGAGCTGTTTTTT. Protein: CASSTPGAGELFF.

The rearrangement uses TRBV27 and TRBJ2-1; TRBD2 matches 7 bases. The germline CDR1 and CDR2 sequences are MNHEY and SMNVEV (reference sequence). The CDR3 has 15 residues. J lost 12 bases, V lost 8 bases, and 19 bases had no gene match. The CDR3 nucleotides are TGTGCCAGCGCGAAAGAGCGGGGAATCGGGTGGGGGCAGTTCTTC. It codes for CASAKERGIGWGQFF.

V is TRBV5-1 and J is TRBJ2-3; 9 nucleotides align to TRBD1. With V trimmed by 4 bases and J by 3 bases, 9 bases remained unmatched. Germline CDR1 is SGHRS and CDR2 is YFSETQ. The CDR3 extends over 16 amino acids. CDR3 amino acids: CASSRITGGKTDTQYF. The DNA of the CDR3 is TGCGCCAGCAGCAGGATAACAGGGGGCAAAACAGATACGCAGTATTTT.

This chain joins TRBV28 and TRBJ2-3, with D possibly being TRBD2 (5 bases). This CDR3 contains 13 residues. The germline gives CDR1 MDHEN, CDR2 SYDVKM. V lost 6 bases and J lost 6, with 13 bases in between. Here the CDR3 DNA reads TGTGCCAGCAGCCTCTTGCCGGGGGATACGCAGTATTTT. Its translation: CASSLLPGDTQYF. The full variable domain, with the rest looked up from reference TRBV28 and TRBJ2-3, is DVKVTQSSRYLVKRTGEKVFLECVQDMDHENMFWYRQDPGLGLRLIYFSYDVKMKEKGDIPEGYSVSREKKERFSLILESASTNQTSMYLCASSLLPGDTQYFGPGTRLTVL.

This chain joins TRBV29-1 and TRBJ2-1; the D gene is possibly TRBD1 (6 bases). Germline lookup yields CDR1 SQVTM and CDR2 ANQGSEA. Deletions cut 4 bases from V and 5 bases from J, with 12 bases between. This CDR3 is 13 amino acids long. CDR3 DNA sequence: TGCAGCGTTGGAATTCACAGGGACAATGAGCAGTTCTTC. Translating gives CSVGIHRDNEQFF.

Only a few counts were recorded for this clone. This chain connects TRBV7-2 to TRBJ1-4, with D perhaps TRBD1 (5 bases). The V gene lost 5 bases and the J gene lost 10 bases, with 23 bases spanning the gap. The germline gives CDR1 SGHTA, CDR2 FQGNSA. The CDR3 spans 16 residues. CDR3 in amino acids: CASSPDSGRPRGKLFF. In DNA, the CDR3 is TGTGCCAGCAGCCCCGACAGTGGGCGGCCTAGAGGAAAACTGTTTTTT.

V gene TRBV29-1 combines with J gene TRBJ2-7; tentatively, D is TRBD1 (5 bases). The length of the CDR3 is 12 residues. Germline CDR1 and CDR2: SQVTM and ANQGSEA. Trimming removed 5 bases from V and 1 base from J, with 9 bases in between. CDR3 in DNA: TGCAGCGTTCAAGCAGGGTCCTACGAGCAGTACTTC. Protein product: CSVQAGSYEQYF.

V gene TRBV19 combines with J gene TRBJ1-2; no reliable D call. CDR1 is LNHDA, CDR2 SQIVND, per germline (reference sequence). V was trimmed by 8 bases and J by 4 bases, leaving 14 bases between them. This CDR3 region has 13 residues. The chain's CDR3 is CASLPSRGYGYTF. The CDR3 DNA is TGTGCCAGTCTCCCGTCTCGCGGCTATGGCTACACCTTC.

The chain carries TRBV28 and TRBJ1-4; 8 bases are a match to TRBD1. This CDR3 spans 15 amino acids. The V gene's germline CDR1 is MDHEN and CDR2 SYDVKM. V gave up 4 bases and J gave up 2 bases; unmatched junction bases: 3. CDR3 sequence: CASSSPGGTNEKLFF. Here the CDR3 DNA reads TGTGCCAGCAGTTCCCCAGGGGGCACTAATGAAAAACTGTTTTTT.

The chain links TRBV18 to TRBJ2-2, with 9 bases lining up with TRBD2. CDR1 KGHSH and CDR2 LQKENI come from the germline V gene. The J segment lost 3 bases and the V segment lost 4 bases, leaving 3 bases of the junction unmatched. The CDR3 covers 15 residues. CDR3 protein: CASSRRTSDTGELFF. In DNA, the CDR3 is TGTGCCAGCTCACGACGGACTAGCGACACCGGGGAGCTGTTTTTT.

The chain couples TRBV5-1 to TRBJ2-5, with D tentatively TRBD1 (5 bases). In germline, CDR1 is SGHRS, CDR2 YFSETQ. This CDR3 spans 14 amino acids. The germline V and J ends were trimmed by 0 bases and 3 bases, with 9 bases remaining between them. Written as DNA, the CDR3 is TGCGCCAGCAGCTTGGCCAGGGAAGAAGAGACCCAGTACTTC. It yields the protein CASSLAREEETQYF.

The chain uses TRBV10-2 and TRBJ2-3, with TRBD1 matching over 9 bases. CDR1 WSHSY and CDR2 SAAADI come from the germline V gene. The CDR3 loop spans 14 amino acids. J lost 4 bases, V lost 9 bases, and 8 bases had no gene match. CDR3 DNA sequence: TGCGCCAGTCTAACAGGGGGCGATGCAGATACGCAGTATTTT. Translated: CASLTGGDADTQYF.

V gene TRBV6-6 combines with J gene TRBJ1-1; D not resolved. The CDR3 extends over 13 amino acids. The V end lost 7 bases, the J end lost 8 bases, and 17 bases lay between the germline ends. Germline CDR1 reads MNHNY; CDR2 reads SVGAGI (reference sequence). The CDR3, as DNA: TGTGCCAGCACTTTAGCCAGAGGAGGCGAAGCTTTCTTT. Translated, it gives CASTLARGGEAFF.

J is TRBJ2-2 and V is TRBV15; 9 nucleotides agree with TRBD2. V lost 1 base to trimming and J lost 4 bases; unmatched junction nucleotides: 13. CDR1 LNHNV and CDR2 YYDKDF come from the germline V gene (reference sequence). The CDR3 sequence is 19 residues long. CDR3 sequence: CATSRGVAGAPLGTGELFF. The CDR3, as DNA: TGTGCCACCAGCAGAGGGGTAGCGGGGGCCCCTCTTGGCACCGGGGAGCTGTTTTTT.

This sequence joins TRBV7-6 and TRBJ2-7, with a possible D match to TRBD1 (5 bases). The CDR3 contains 15 residues. Trimming removed 1 base at V and 3 bases at J, with 13 bases between. Looked up from germline, CDR1 is SGHVS and CDR2 is FNYEAQ. The CDR3 coding sequence is TGTGCCAGCAGCTTAGACCGGGCAGGGCTCTACGAGCAGTACTTC. Translation: CASSLDRAGLYEQYF.

This rearrangement joins TRBV7-8 to TRBJ1-5, with 8 bases fitting TRBD1. CDR1 is SGHVS, CDR2 FQNEAQ, per germline. J was trimmed by 6 bases and V by 4 bases; bases with no gene match: 8. The length of the CDR3 is 15 residues. Here the CDR3 reads CASSWSGGVFQPQHF. CDR3 nucleotides: TGTGCCAGCAGCTGGTCAGGGGGCGTTTTTCAGCCCCAGCATTTT.

The rearrangement joins TRBV5-1 to TRBJ2-1; 11 bases are shared with TRBD1. Germline CDR1 and CDR2: SGHRS and YFSETQ. The CDR3 is made up of 14 amino acids. V dropped 4 bases and J dropped 6; count of bases not matched to a gene: 3. The CDR3 sequence is CASSPGTGGNEQFF. In DNA form, the CDR3 reads TGCGCCAGCAGCCCCGGGACAGGGGGCAATGAGCAGTTCTTC. The full variable domain, in which reference TRBV5-1 and TRBJ2-1 provide the parts outside the CDR3, is KAGVTQTPRYLIKTRGQQVTLSCSPISGHRSVSWYQQTPGQGLQFLFEYFSETQRNKGNFPGRFSGRQFSNSRSEMNVSTLELGDSALYLCASSPGTGGNEQFFGPGTRLTVL.

The chain links TRBV28 to TRBJ1-3; 8 positions match TRBD1. J was trimmed by 0 bases and V by 7 bases; bases with no gene match: 5. Germline V gives CDR1 MDHEN, CDR2 SYDVKM. The CDR3 is 15 amino acids. CDR3 nucleotides: TGTGCCAGCAACCGGGACAGGTTCTCTGGAAACACCATATATTTT. Residues: CASNRDRFSGNTIYF.